The clone carrying this T cell receptor beta chain was found a few times. The antigen is undetermined. Distinct nucleotide sequences in the sample also encode this CDR3. These data come from a study of shared clonotypes between healthy human individuals. Study-level points and caveats: Generally, naive subsets (rather than memory subsets) showed larger estimated richness. Relative to their counterparts shared across all four donors, non-shared clonotypes exhibited diminished generation probabilities.

The authors distributed each subset's genomic DNA evenly over several immunoSEQ plates. Each replicate PCR on the sorted subsets used about 0.2 ug DNA (around 31,000 T cell genomes). Here immunoSEQ multiplex PCR was the method, and the copy in TCRdb shows in-frame clones only, minus some. The table records roughly 1,000,000 clones, around 78% of them present only once. The sample comprised memory CD4+ T cells from PBMCs. Subset here: CD45RA-negative fraction. This TCR was recovered from a man younger than 35 in good health. Some clones in this sample may be carry-over from other donors' samples.

The chain's CDR3 is CASSGRLAGYAGELFF. The CDR3 DNA reads as TGTGCCAGCAGTGGTCGACTAGCGGGATATGCCGGGGAGCTGTTTTTT. The chain combines TRBV25-1 with TRBJ2-2, with 11 bases matching TRBD2. CDR1 is MGHDK, CDR2 SYGVNS, per germline. After removal of 4 bases from V and 6 bases from J, the junction contained 7 bases not matched to a gene. This CDR3 is built from 16 residues.